Below are 10 T cell receptor beta chains sequenced from a single sample in a study of T cells in Graves' hyperthyroidism and ophthalmopathy. Amplification yielded TCR beta CDR3 regions, with RNA transcripts as the source. HTBI primers were used for first-round RT-PCR of the TCR CDR3. TCRdb redid the calling of the multiplex PCR reads with MiXCR, one entry per CDR3 protein. The sample comprises hundreds of thousands of distinct CDR3 sequences, 12% to 15% of which are singletons, and 9.5% to 13% rests with the top ten. The specimen sequenced was blood. The receptors shown here come from a woman between 18 and 29 years old with Graves' hyperthyroidism.

For the CDR3, the DNA is TGTGCCAGCAGTTCAGCGGGAGGTGGCGAGCAGTACTTC. Protein product: CASSSAGGGEQYF. The chain employs TRBV6-2 or TRBV6-3 and TRBJ2-7; 9 positions agree with TRBD2. V was clipped by 4 bases and J by 6 bases; unmatched bases: 4. The germline CDR1 and CDR2 sequences are MNHEY and SVGEGT. There are 13 residues in the CDR3.

This clonotype was observed at least ten times. This sequence joins TRBV28 and TRBJ2-7, with D unresolved. Germline assignment: CDR1 MDHEN and CDR2 SYDVKM. V lost 7 bases to trimming and J lost 5 bases, with 9 bases between them. The CDR3 is 11 residues long. CDR3 DNA sequence: TGTGCCAGCATAAGTTCCCACGAGCAGTACTTC. Amino acids: CASISSHEQYF.

The table lists this clonotype with a few counts. The V gene is TRBV12-3 or TRBV12-4, the J gene TRBJ1-2; a possible D gene is TRBD1 (6 bases). There are 14 residues in the CDR3. V gave up 3 bases and J gave up 5 bases, with 13 bases separating them. This CDR3 is CASSFRRGDYGYTF. Written as DNA, the CDR3 is TGTGCCAGCAGTTTTAGAAGGGGGGATTATGGCTACACCTTC.

This clonotype was seen only a few times. J is TRBJ1-2 and V is TRBV7-9; D is unresolved. The CDR3 totals 11 residues. The germline V gene has CDR1 SEHNR and CDR2 FQNEAQ (reference sequence). Trimming removed 8 bases from V and 6 bases from J, with 10 bases in between. CDR3 DNA: TGTGCCAGCGGCGAGAGGGATGGCTACACCTTC. The encoded protein is CASGERDGYTF. The full variable domain, in which reference TRBV7-9 and TRBJ1-2 provide the parts outside the CDR3, is DTGVSQNPRHKITKRGQNVTFRCDPISEHNRLYWYRQTLGQGPEFLTYFQNEAQLEKSRLLSDRFSAERPKGSFSTLEIQRTEQGDSAMYLCASGERDGYTFGSGTRLTVV.

This clonotype came up many times. The J gene is TRBJ2-1, the V gene TRBV5-1; D perhaps matches TRBD2 (5 bases). With 3 bases removed from V and 0 bases from J, the gap between germline ends came to 10 bases. This CDR3 has 15 residues. Germline-derived CDR1 and CDR2 are SGHRS and YFSETQ. The CDR3 is CASSSLAPSYNEQFF. CDR3 nucleotides: TGCGCCAGCAGCTCGTTAGCGCCCTCCTACAATGAGCAGTTCTTC.

This clonotype has more than one count but fewer than ten. V is TRBV7-9 and J is TRBJ1-1, with 8 bases that match TRBD1. The trim removed 7 bases at V and 5 bases at J, leaving 9 bases unmatched. The CDR3 covers 14 residues. CDR1 and CDR2 (germline): SEHNR, FQNEAQ (reference sequence). CDR3 coding DNA: TGTGCCAGCACCCTTGGGGACAGGAGGACTGAAGCTTTCTTT. The encoded protein is CASTLGDRRTEAFF.

For the CDR3, the DNA is TGCAGTGCCATTCGGACAGTCCGGGAGACCCAGTACTTC. Translated: CSAIRTVRETQYF. V gene TRBV20-1 combines with J gene TRBJ2-5; D might be TRBD1 (6 bases). Germline values: CDR1 DFQATT, CDR2 SNEGSKA (reference sequence). The CDR3 runs to 13 residues. V lost 6 bases, J lost 5 bases, and 16 bases lay in between.

The chain links TRBV12-3 or TRBV12-4 to TRBJ2-7; 11 bases align to TRBD2. With V trimmed by 2 bases and J by 7 bases, 10 bases remained unmatched. This CDR3 spans 16 amino acids. The CDR3 loop reads CASSLWLAGGLDEQYF. The DNA for the CDR3 is TGTGCCAGCAGTTTATGGCTAGCGGGGGGATTGGATGAGCAGTACTTC.

V and J are TRBV6-2 or TRBV6-3 and TRBJ1-2; TRBD1 is a possible D gene (5 bases). CDR1 is MNHEY and CDR2 is SVGEGT in the germline V gene. The CDR3 length is 13 residues. V dropped 0 bases and J dropped 13 bases, with 15 bases sitting between them. The CDR3 reads CASSYSGVPTITF. The CDR3 region has the DNA TGTGCCAGCAGTTACTCGGGGGTCCCAACCATCACCTTC.

This clonotype has only a few counts. The rearrangement uses TRBV9 and TRBJ2-1; D is perhaps TRBD2 (6 bases). This CDR3 is built from 16 residues. Germline CDR1 and CDR2: SGDLS and YYNGEE. The V gene lost 4 bases and the J gene lost 6 bases, with 20 bases spanning the gap. CDR3 DNA sequence: TGTGCCAGCAGCCACGGAGCGGGTCCCCCCGTCAATGAGCAGTTCTTC. Translated, it gives CASSHGAGPPVNEQFF. The full variable domain, completed using reference TRBV9 and TRBJ2-1, is DSGVTQTPKHLITATGQRVTLRCSPRSGDLSVYWYQQSLDQGLQFLIQYYNGEERAKGNILERFSAQQFPDLHSELNLSSLELGDSALYFCASSHGAGPPVNEQFFGPGTRLTVL.